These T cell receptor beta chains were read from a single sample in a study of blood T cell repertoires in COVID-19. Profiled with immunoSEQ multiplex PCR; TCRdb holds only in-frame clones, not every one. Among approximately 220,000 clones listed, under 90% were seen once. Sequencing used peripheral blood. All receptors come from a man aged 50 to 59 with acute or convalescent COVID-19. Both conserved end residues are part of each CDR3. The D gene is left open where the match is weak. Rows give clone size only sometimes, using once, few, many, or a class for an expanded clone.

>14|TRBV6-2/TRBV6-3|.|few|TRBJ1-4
CASSFGSGNEKLFF
TGTGCCAGCAGTTTCGGCAGCGGTAATGAAAAACTGTTTTTT
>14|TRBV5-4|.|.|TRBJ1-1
CASSFGQSPRGAFF
TGTGCCAGCAGCTTTGGACAGTCGCCTAGAGGAGCTTTCTTT
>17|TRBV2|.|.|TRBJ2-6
CASSERGLESGANVLTF
TGTGCCAGCAGTGAGCGAGGGCTGGAATCTGGGGCCAACGTCCTGACTTTC
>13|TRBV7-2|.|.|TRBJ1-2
CASSRNRAGGYTF
TGTGCCAGCAGCCGAAACAGGGCAGGAGGCTACACCTTC
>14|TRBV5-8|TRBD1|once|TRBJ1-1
CASTPMTGRTEAFF
TGTGCCAGCACCCCAATGACAGGGCGGACTGAAGCTTTCTTT
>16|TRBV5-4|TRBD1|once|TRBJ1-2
CASSSPGQGGNYGYTF
TGTGCCAGCAGCTCGCCGGGACAGGGAGGAAACTATGGCTACACCTTC
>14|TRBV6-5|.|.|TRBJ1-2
CASSYSGTNYGYTF
TGTGCCAGCAGTTACTCCGGTACTAACTATGGCTACACCTTC
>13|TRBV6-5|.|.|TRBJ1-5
CASTFYSNQPQHF
TGTGCCAGCACTTTCTATAGCAATCAGCCCCAGCATTTT
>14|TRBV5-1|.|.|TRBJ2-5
CASSPGGYQETQYF
TGCGCCAGCAGCCCAGGAGGGTACCAAGAGACCCAGTACTTC
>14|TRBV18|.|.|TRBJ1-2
CASSPGVGVGGYTF
TGTGCCAGCTCACCCGGAGTAGGTGTTGGAGGCTACACCTTC
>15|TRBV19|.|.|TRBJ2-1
CASSIEKGVRNEQFF
TGTGCCAGTAGTATAGAAAAGGGAGTGCGGAATGAGCAGTTCTTC
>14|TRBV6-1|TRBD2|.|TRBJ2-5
CASSEGLAVRTQYF
TGTGCCAGCAGTGAAGGGCTAGCGGTCCGTACCCAGTACTTC
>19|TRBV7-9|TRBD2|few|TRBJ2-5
CASSPGTSGGAAYQETQYF
TGTGCCAGCAGCCCTGGGACTAGCGGGGGGGCCGCTTACCAAGAGACCCAGTACTTC
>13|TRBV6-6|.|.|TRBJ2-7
CASSYSGSYEQYF
TGTGCCAGCAGTTACTCCGGTTCCTACGAGCAGTACTTC
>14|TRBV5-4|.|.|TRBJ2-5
CASSLAGAEETQYF
TGTGCCAGCAGCTTGGCTGGGGCAGAAGAGACCCAGTACTTC
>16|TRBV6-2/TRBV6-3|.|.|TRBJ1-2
CASSYSPMAQGYGYTF
TGTGCCAGCAGTTACTCACCGATGGCACAGGGCTATGGCTACACCTTC
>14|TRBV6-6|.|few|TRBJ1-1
CASSSEGRDTEAFF
TGTGCCAGCAGTTCAGAAGGGAGAGACACTGAAGCTTTCTTT
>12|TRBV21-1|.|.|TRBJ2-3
CASSRGRDTQYF
TGTGCCAGCAGCCGCGGAAGAGATACGCAGTATTTT
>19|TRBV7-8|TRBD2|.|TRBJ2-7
CASSPRLAGPFPGSYEQYF
TGTGCCAGCAGCCCGAGACTAGCGGGGCCATTTCCTGGGTCCTACGAGCAGTACTTC
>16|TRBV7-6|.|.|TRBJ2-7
CASSLAGTPSSYEQYF
TGTGCCAGCAGCCTGGCAGGGACACCGAGCTCCTACGAGCAGTACTTC
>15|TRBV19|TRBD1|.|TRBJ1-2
CASSTLRDRGYGYTF
TGTGCCAGTAGTACCCTGAGGGACAGGGGGTATGGCTACACCTTC
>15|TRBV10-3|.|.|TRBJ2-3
CAISDRVGSTDTQYF
TGTGCCATCAGTGACAGGGTGGGGAGCACAGATACGCAGTATTTT
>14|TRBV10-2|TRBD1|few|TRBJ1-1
CASSGQGRGTEAFF
TGCGCCAGCAGTGGACAGGGGCGAGGTACTGAAGCTTTCTTT
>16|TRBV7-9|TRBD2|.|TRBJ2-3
CASSPPGGGRTDTQYF
TGTGCCAGCAGCCCCCCGGGGGGCGGGAGGACAGATACGCAGTATTTT
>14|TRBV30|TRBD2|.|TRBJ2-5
CAWESGGDFKTQYF
TGTGCCTGGGAAAGCGGGGGTGACTTCAAGACCCAGTACTTC
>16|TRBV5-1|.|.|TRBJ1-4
CASSQTDPATAEKLFF
TGCGCCAGCAGCCAAACAGACCCGGCGACAGCCGAAAAACTGTTTTTT
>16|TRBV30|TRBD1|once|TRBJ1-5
CAWSWGSTGGGQPQHF
TGTGCCTGGAGTTGGGGCTCGACAGGGGGTGGTCAGCCCCAGCATTTT
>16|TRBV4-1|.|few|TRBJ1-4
CASSPLGGAVNEKLFF
TGCGCCAGCAGCCCCCTGGGAGGGGCCGTTAATGAAAAACTGTTTTTT
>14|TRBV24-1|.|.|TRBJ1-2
CATSDSGTSYGYTF
TGTGCCACCAGTGATTCCGGGACTTCGTATGGCTACACCTTC
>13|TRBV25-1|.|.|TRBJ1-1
CASGGGSNTEAFF
TGTGCCAGCGGGGGGGGGTCGAACACTGAAGCTTTCTTT
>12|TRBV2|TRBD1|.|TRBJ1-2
CATSTGVYGYTF
TGTGCCACCTCGACAGGGGTCTATGGCTACACCTTC
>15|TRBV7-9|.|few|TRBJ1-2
CASSVGVAGAYGYTF
TGTGCCAGCAGCGTGGGTGTAGCAGGGGCGTATGGCTACACCTTC
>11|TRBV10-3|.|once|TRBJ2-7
CAISPAGEQYF
TGTGCCATCAGCCCAGCAGGCGAGCAGTACTTC
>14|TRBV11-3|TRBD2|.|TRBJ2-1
CASSLGTSRIEQFF
TGTGCCAGCAGCTTGGGGACTAGCCGAATTGAGCAGTTCTTC
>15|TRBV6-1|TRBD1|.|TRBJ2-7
CASSEPGTGFYEQYF
TGTGCCAGCAGTGAGCCCGGGACAGGGTTCTACGAGCAGTACTTC
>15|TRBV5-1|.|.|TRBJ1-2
CASSFQGLPGYGYTF
TGCGCCAGCAGCTTCCAGGGCCTCCCCGGCTATGGCTACACCTTC
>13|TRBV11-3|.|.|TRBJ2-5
CASSRDSGETQYF
TGTGCCAGCAGCCGGGACTCCGGAGAGACCCAGTACTTC
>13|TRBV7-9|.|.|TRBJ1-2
CASSLFEVLGYTF
TGTGCCAGCAGCTTATTTGAGGTTTTGGGCTACACCTTC
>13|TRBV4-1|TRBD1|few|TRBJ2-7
CASSQDPGQEQYF
TGCGCCAGCAGCCAAGATCCGGGACAGGAGCAGTACTTC
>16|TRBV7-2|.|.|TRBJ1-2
CASSFYGSGSGGGYTF
TGTGCCAGCAGCTTTTATGGGAGCGGGAGCGGTGGTGGCTACACCTTC
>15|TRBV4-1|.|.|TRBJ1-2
CASSQARRTVLGYTF
TGCGCCAGCAGCCAGGCTCGCCGGACAGTTCTTGGCTACACCTTC
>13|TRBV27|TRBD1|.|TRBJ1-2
CASRTGGTYGYTF
TGTGCCAGCAGGACAGGGGGGACCTATGGCTACACCTTC
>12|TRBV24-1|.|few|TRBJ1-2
CATSDSGVSYTF
TGTGCCACCAGTGATTCAGGGGTTAGCTACACCTTC
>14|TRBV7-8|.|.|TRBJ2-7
CASSLGTTDYEQYF
TGTGCCAGCAGCTTAGGGACAACTGACTACGAGCAGTACTTC
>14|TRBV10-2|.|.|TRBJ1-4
CASRGGREYEKLFF
TGCGCCAGCAGGGGCGGGAGGGAGTATGAAAAACTGTTTTTT
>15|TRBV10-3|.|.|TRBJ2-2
CAISMGLQNTGELFF
TGTGCCATCAGTATGGGACTCCAGAACACCGGGGAGCTGTTTTTT
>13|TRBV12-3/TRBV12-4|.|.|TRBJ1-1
CASSFGGYTEAFF
TGTGCCAGCAGTTTCGGGGGATACACTGAAGCTTTCTTT
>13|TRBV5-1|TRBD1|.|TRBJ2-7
CASSLRDSYEQYF
TGCGCCAGCAGCCTCCGGGACAGCTACGAGCAGTACTTC
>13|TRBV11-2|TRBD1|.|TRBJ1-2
CASSFTGADGYTF
TGTGCCAGCAGCTTTACAGGGGCTGATGGCTACACCTTC
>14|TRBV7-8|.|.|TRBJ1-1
CASSLELRNTEAFF
TGTGCCAGCAGCTTAGAGCTACGGAACACTGAAGCTTTCTTT